This TCR beta chain originates from a study of response to subunit inactivated influenza vaccine. The length of the CDR3 is 15 residues. The germline gives CDR1 MNHNS, CDR2 SASEGT. With 7 bases removed from V and 2 bases from J, the gap between germline ends came to 17 bases. The study's findings and limits: It was suggested by the authors that few new T cells are recruited by each seasonal influenza vaccination.

One entry per CDR3 protein, called by TCRdb with MiXCR from the RT-PCR reads. The sample lists about 780,000 distinct CDR3 sequences; approximately 18% were seen once. This clonotype occurred a few times. Antigen specificity is unknown. The gene calls are TRBV6-1 and TRBJ2-5; D is uncertain. This clonotype was sampled from a man in his fifties who received an inactivated influenza vaccine. This material consisted of PBMCs from blood, taken about 5 days after vaccination. CDR3 loop: CASTPGQSFQETQYF. The CDR3 DNA reads as TGTGCCAGCACCCCGGGTCAGAGTTTTCAAGAGACCCAGTACTTC.